These T cell receptor beta chains were read from a single sample in a study of control samples from healthy donors and cancer patients. The method was immunoSEQ multiplex PCR; TCRdb's version includes in-frame clones alone and lacks a portion of them. Among roughly 84,000 clones listed, around 91% were seen once. Sequencing was carried out using blood. The receptor source for this set is a man aged 50-59 years in good health. Each CDR3 is given with its conserved first and last residue. D genes are given only for firm matches. Not every row has a clone size; where given, it reads once, few, many or a size class.

v_call: TRBV19; j_call: TRBJ1-6; cdr3_length: 14; clone_size: NA; d_call: TRBD1; cdr3_aa: CASGDSSYNSPLHF; cdr3_nt: TGTGCCAGTGGGGACAGTAGCTATAATTCACCCCTCCACTTT
v_call: TRBV12-5; j_call: TRBJ2-3; cdr3_length: 15; clone_size: NA; d_call: NA; cdr3_aa: CASGDGLFSTDTQYF; cdr3_nt: TGTGCTAGTGGGGATGGACTCTTTAGCACAGATACGCAGTATTTT
v_call: TRBV5-1; j_call: TRBJ1-2; cdr3_length: 18; clone_size: NA; d_call: NA; cdr3_aa: CASSSGPGAGVESYGYTF; cdr3_nt: TGCGCCAGCAGCTCGGGACCGGGGGCGGGGGTAGAGAGCTATGGCTACACCTTC
v_call: TRBV11-3; j_call: TRBJ2-2; cdr3_length: 14; clone_size: NA; d_call: NA; cdr3_aa: CASSLARSTGELFF; cdr3_nt: TGTGCCAGCAGCTTAGCTCGGTCCACCGGGGAGCTGTTTTTT
v_call: TRBV12-5; j_call: TRBJ2-1; cdr3_length: 14; clone_size: once; d_call: NA; cdr3_aa: CASGLPIVLHEQFF; cdr3_nt: TGTGCTAGTGGTTTGCCCATAGTTTTGCATGAGCAGTTCTTC
v_call: TRBV6-4; j_call: TRBJ2-7; cdr3_length: 12; clone_size: NA; d_call: NA; cdr3_aa: CASSDLRGEQYF; cdr3_nt: TGTGCCAGCAGTGACTTGAGGGGCGAGCAGTACTTC
v_call: TRBV6-1; j_call: TRBJ2-3; cdr3_length: 16; clone_size: NA; d_call: TRBD2; cdr3_aa: CASSEALAGVTDTQYF; cdr3_nt: TGTGCCAGCAGTGAAGCGCTAGCGGGGGTGACAGATACGCAGTATTTT
v_call: TRBV27; j_call: TRBJ1-1; cdr3_length: 14; clone_size: few; d_call: NA; cdr3_aa: CASSTSRGNTEAFF; cdr3_nt: TGTGCCAGCAGTACGTCTCGGGGGAATACTGAAGCTTTCTTT
v_call: TRBV11-2; j_call: TRBJ1-1; cdr3_length: 11; clone_size: NA; d_call: NA; cdr3_aa: CASSSTVEAFF; cdr3_nt: TGTGCCAGCAGCTCGACAGTTGAAGCTTTCTTT
v_call: TRBV14; j_call: TRBJ1-1; cdr3_length: 15; clone_size: NA; d_call: NA; cdr3_aa: CASSTLGTAGFEAFF; cdr3_nt: TGTGCCAGCAGCACCCTTGGGACCGCAGGTTTTGAAGCTTTCTTT
v_call: TRBV18; j_call: TRBJ1-2; cdr3_length: 14; clone_size: NA; d_call: NA; cdr3_aa: CASSPTWDFYGYTF; cdr3_nt: TGTGCCAGCTCACCAACATGGGACTTCTATGGCTACACCTTC
v_call: TRBV21-1; j_call: TRBJ2-1; cdr3_length: 14; clone_size: NA; d_call: NA; cdr3_aa: CASSARGGEDEQFF; cdr3_nt: TGTGCCAGCAGCGCCCGGGGGGGGGAAGATGAGCAGTTCTTC
v_call: TRBV2; j_call: TRBJ2-7; cdr3_length: 11; clone_size: NA; d_call: NA; cdr3_aa: CASSVVHEQYF; cdr3_nt: TGTGCCAGCAGTGTTGTCCACGAGCAGTACTTC
v_call: TRBV5-1; j_call: TRBJ1-5; cdr3_length: 15; clone_size: once; d_call: NA; cdr3_aa: CASSANVGSNQPQHF; cdr3_nt: TGCGCCAGCAGCGCCAACGTGGGGAGTAATCAGCCCCAGCATTTT
v_call: TRBV7-9; j_call: TRBJ2-7; cdr3_length: 18; clone_size: NA; d_call: TRBD2; cdr3_aa: CASSLGHILAGITYEQYF; cdr3_nt: TGTGCCAGCAGCTTAGGTCATATACTAGCGGGGATCACCTACGAGCAGTACTTC
v_call: TRBV19; j_call: TRBJ2-3; cdr3_length: 15; clone_size: NA; d_call: TRBD2; cdr3_aa: CASRNTAGGKDTQYF; cdr3_nt: TGTGCCAGTAGGAACACGGCGGGGGGGAAAGATACGCAGTATTTT
v_call: TRBV19; j_call: TRBJ2-6; cdr3_length: 15; clone_size: NA; d_call: NA; cdr3_aa: CASSIYGSGANVLTF; cdr3_nt: TGTGCCAGTAGTATTTACGGAAGTGGGGCCAACGTCCTGACTTTC
v_call: TRBV5-1; j_call: TRBJ1-1; cdr3_length: 13; clone_size: NA; d_call: TRBD1; cdr3_aa: CASSLGQGDEAFF; cdr3_nt: TGCGCCAGCAGCTTGGGACAGGGGGATGAAGCTTTCTTT
v_call: TRBV3-1/TRBV3-2; j_call: TRBJ1-2; cdr3_length: 13; clone_size: once; d_call: NA; cdr3_aa: CASSQVGIYGYTF; cdr3_nt: TGTGCCAGCAGCCAAGTCGGCATCTATGGCTACACCTTC
v_call: TRBV11-2; j_call: TRBJ1-2; cdr3_length: 17; clone_size: NA; d_call: TRBD1; cdr3_aa: CASSPRTGTYLNYGYTF; cdr3_nt: TGTGCCAGCAGCCCCCGGACAGGGACCTACCTTAACTATGGCTACACCTTC
v_call: TRBV6-2/TRBV6-3; j_call: TRBJ2-7; cdr3_length: 16; clone_size: NA; d_call: NA; cdr3_aa: CASSYAGYALNYEQYF; cdr3_nt: TGTGCCAGCAGTTATGCGGGGTACGCCCTTAATTACGAGCAGTACTTC
v_call: TRBV24-1; j_call: TRBJ1-2; cdr3_length: 13; clone_size: once; d_call: NA; cdr3_aa: CATSERDWGLYTF; cdr3_nt: TGTGCCACCAGTGAGAGGGACTGGGGCCTCTACACCTTC
v_call: TRBV9; j_call: TRBJ1-4; cdr3_length: 16; clone_size: NA; d_call: NA; cdr3_aa: CASSRWGGATNEKLFF; cdr3_nt: TGTGCCAGCAGCCGCTGGGGTGGAGCAACTAATGAAAAACTGTTTTTT
v_call: TRBV6-1; j_call: TRBJ1-6; cdr3_length: 15; clone_size: NA; d_call: NA; cdr3_aa: CASSEGLTGWSPLHF; cdr3_nt: TGTGCCAGCAGTGAAGGGTTAACAGGGTGGTCACCCCTCCACTTT
v_call: TRBV3-1/TRBV3-2; j_call: TRBJ2-4; cdr3_length: 17; clone_size: NA; d_call: TRBD2; cdr3_aa: CASSQGLAGGAKNIQYF; cdr3_nt: TGTGCCAGCAGCCAAGGACTAGCGGGGGGAGCCAAAAACATTCAGTACTTC
v_call: TRBV5-6; j_call: TRBJ2-1; cdr3_length: 11; clone_size: NA; d_call: NA; cdr3_aa: CASSFGSKEFF; cdr3_nt: TGTGCCAGCAGCTTTGGGTCCAAGGAGTTCTTC
v_call: TRBV18; j_call: TRBJ1-1; cdr3_length: 18; clone_size: NA; d_call: TRBD1; cdr3_aa: CASSPLADRSRGNTEAFF; cdr3_nt: TGTGCCAGCTCACCACTGGCGGACAGGAGCAGGGGGAACACTGAAGCTTTCTTT
v_call: TRBV7-9; j_call: TRBJ2-7; cdr3_length: 14; clone_size: NA; d_call: NA; cdr3_aa: CASSHTSQGFEQYF; cdr3_nt: TGTGCCAGCAGCCATACTAGCCAGGGGTTCGAGCAGTACTTC
v_call: TRBV2; j_call: TRBJ2-2; cdr3_length: 18; clone_size: few; d_call: TRBD1; cdr3_aa: CASSEARQGILYTGELFF; cdr3_nt: TGTGCCAGCAGCGAAGCCCGACAGGGAATCTTATACACCGGGGAGCTGTTTTTT
v_call: TRBV30; j_call: TRBJ1-2; cdr3_length: 14; clone_size: NA; d_call: NA; cdr3_aa: CAWSGGLDPHGYTF; cdr3_nt: TGTGCCTGGAGTGGTGGGCTAGACCCCCATGGCTACACCTTC
v_call: TRBV27; j_call: TRBJ2-5; cdr3_length: 16; clone_size: NA; d_call: TRBD2; cdr3_aa: CASSLSFWTSEETQYF; cdr3_nt: TGTGCCAGCAGTTTATCGTTTTGGACTAGCGAAGAGACCCAGTACTTC
v_call: TRBV15; j_call: TRBJ2-7; cdr3_length: 13; clone_size: NA; d_call: NA; cdr3_aa: CAANRGGSYEQYF; cdr3_nt: TGTGCCGCAAACAGGGGAGGGTCCTACGAGCAGTACTTC
v_call: TRBV4-3; j_call: TRBJ2-7; cdr3_length: 15; clone_size: NA; d_call: TRBD1; cdr3_aa: CASSQDTGGPYEQYF; cdr3_nt: TGCGCCAGCAGCCAAGATACAGGGGGCCCCTACGAGCAGTACTTC
v_call: TRBV3-1/TRBV3-2; j_call: TRBJ1-1; cdr3_length: 13; clone_size: NA; d_call: NA; cdr3_aa: CASSQRLDREAFF; cdr3_nt: TGTGCCAGCAGCCAACGGCTGGACAGAGAAGCTTTCTTT
v_call: TRBV7-9; j_call: TRBJ1-4; cdr3_length: 13; clone_size: few; d_call: NA; cdr3_aa: CASSSGDLRKLFF; cdr3_nt: TGTGCCAGCAGCTCCGGGGACCTCAGAAAACTGTTTTTT
v_call: TRBV7-3; j_call: TRBJ2-2; cdr3_length: 15; clone_size: NA; d_call: NA; cdr3_aa: CASSLSPGNTGELFF; cdr3_nt: TGTGCCAGCAGCTTGTCCCCGGGGAACACCGGGGAGCTGTTTTTT
v_call: TRBV10-3; j_call: TRBJ1-1; cdr3_length: 13; clone_size: NA; d_call: NA; cdr3_aa: CAIGLDENTEAFF; cdr3_nt: TGTGCCATCGGGTTGGATGAGAACACTGAAGCTTTCTTT
v_call: TRBV12-5; j_call: TRBJ1-2; cdr3_length: 16; clone_size: NA; d_call: NA; cdr3_aa: CASGLPTGYGGYGYTF; cdr3_nt: TGTGCTAGTGGTTTGCCTACAGGGTATGGTGGCTATGGCTACACCTTC
v_call: TRBV27; j_call: TRBJ2-7; cdr3_length: 16; clone_size: NA; d_call: TRBD2; cdr3_aa: CASSSTRLAGVYEQYF; cdr3_nt: TGTGCCAGCAGTTCGACTCGACTAGCGGGCGTCTACGAGCAGTACTTC
v_call: TRBV18; j_call: TRBJ1-5; cdr3_length: 13; clone_size: once; d_call: NA; cdr3_aa: CASSPQINQPQHF; cdr3_nt: TGTGCCAGCTCACCACAGATCAATCAGCCCCAGCATTTT
v_call: TRBV7-7; j_call: TRBJ2-3; cdr3_length: 13; clone_size: NA; d_call: TRBD2; cdr3_aa: CASSSGGYDTQYF; cdr3_nt: TGTGCTAGCAGCTCGGGGGGTTACGATACGCAGTATTTT
v_call: TRBV5-1; j_call: TRBJ1-3; cdr3_length: 15; clone_size: NA; d_call: NA; cdr3_aa: CASSLDPGAGNTIYF; cdr3_nt: TGCGCCAGCAGCTTGGATCCGGGGGCTGGAAACACCATATATTTT